These 30 T cell receptor beta chains were all obtained from the same sample, sequenced in a study of T cell repertoires in MIS-A myocarditis. Data came from immunoSEQ multiplex PCR; TCRdb stores just in-frame clones and leaves some out. The repertoire includes about 10,000 clones, about 89% of them detected once, and 2% to 2.5% sits in the top ten. Sequencing input: thoracic lymph node tissue obtained at autopsy. The source of these receptors is a man between 18 and 29 years old with fulminant myocarditis from multisystem inflammatory syndrome in adults (MIS-A) after COVID-19.

This chain joins TRBV28 and TRBJ2-7; D is unclear. V was pared by 5 bases and J by 3 bases, with 11 bases between. Germline CDR1 is MDHEN and CDR2 is SYDVKM. CDR3 length equals 13 residues. The CDR3 loop is CASSGHNLYEQYF. The CDR3 coding sequence is TGTGCCAGCAGTGGCCACAACCTCTACGAGCAGTACTTC.

The gene calls are TRBV6-2 or TRBV6-3 and TRBJ1-1; D call uncertain. Germline V gene lookup returns CDR1 MNHEY and CDR2 SVGEGT. This CDR3 contains 12 residues. The ends were cut back, 4 bases at V and 11 bases at J, with 14 bases in the middle. This CDR3 is CASSSPSRRAFF. The DNA for the CDR3 is TGTGCCAGCAGTTCTCCATCCAGGCGGGCTTTCTTT.

The rearrangement links TRBV27 to TRBJ1-5; possible D gene TRBD1, 5 bases. Trimming took off 6 bases at V and 1 base at J, with 7 bases between the two ends. This CDR3 has 13 residues. From germline, CDR1 is MNHEY and CDR2 SMNVEV (reference sequence). The CDR3 loop reads CASSWGSNQPQHF. In DNA, the CDR3 is TGTGCCAGCAGCTGGGGGAGCAATCAGCCCCAGCATTTT.

Only one count was recorded for this clone. This chain links TRBV19 with TRBJ2-7; 10 bases are shared with TRBD2. V lost 3 bases and J lost 2; bases outside the gene matches: 1. The CDR3 consists of 14 residues. Germline lookup yields CDR1 LNHDA and CDR2 SQIVND (reference sequence). CDR3 sequence (DNA): TGTGCCAGTAGTATGAGCGGGAGGGCCTACGAGCAGTACTTC. It specifies CASSMSGRAYEQYF.

The chain has TRBV2 and TRBJ2-7; D may be TRBD1 (5 bases). The V and J ends lost 7 bases and 3 bases respectively, with 10 bases between them. From germline, CDR1 is SNHLY and CDR2 FYNNEI. The CDR3 contains 12 residues. The CDR3 protein is CASKSDSYEQYF. The CDR3 nucleotides are TGTGCCAGCAAGTCTGACAGCTACGAGCAGTACTTC.

The V call is TRBV28, the J call TRBJ1-4; the match to TRBD1 covers 8 bases. The CDR3 sequence is 15 residues long. Germline V gives CDR1 MDHEN, CDR2 SYDVKM. Trimming cost V 2 bases and J 8 bases; bases outside gene matches: 7. The CDR3 DNA follows: TGTGCCAGCAGTTTAAACGGACAGGGTGGGGAAAAACTGTTTTTT. Its translation is CASSLNGQGGEKLFF. The whole variable domain, remainder taken from reference TRBV28 and TRBJ1-4, is DVKVTQSSRYLVKRTGEKVFLECVQDMDHENMFWYRQDPGLGLRLIYFSYDVKMKEKGDIPEGYSVSREKKERFSLILESASTNQTSMYLCASSLNGQGGEKLFFGSGTQLSVL.

The chain links TRBV14 to TRBJ2-2, with D maybe TRBD1 (6 bases). V dropped 3 bases and J dropped 6 bases, with 20 bases sitting between them. CDR3 length: 17 residues. Germline loops: CDR1 SGHDN, CDR2 FVKESK. The CDR3 reads CASSHTPSDTGSGELFF. CDR3 in DNA: TGTGCCAGCAGCCACACACCAAGCGATACAGGGTCCGGGGAGCTGTTTTTT.

The genes are TRBV5-6 and TRBJ1-2, with D hard to call. This CDR3 region has 14 residues. V was trimmed by 5 bases and J by 0 bases, leaving 11 bases between them. Germline V gene lookup returns CDR1 SGHDT and CDR2 YYEEEE. CDR3 in DNA: TGTGCCAGCAGGGAGCGAGGACCTAACTATGGCTACACCTTC. Translated, it gives CASRERGPNYGYTF.

This chain uses TRBV20-1 with TRBJ2-1; D not resolved. Germline lookup yields CDR1 DFQATT and CDR2 SNEGSKA (reference sequence). Trimming removed 8 bases at V and 14 bases at J, with 19 bases between. CDR3 length: 11 residues. The CDR3 spells CSSPFRVVEFF. The DNA of the CDR3 is TGCAGTTCCCCGTTCCGAGTGGTTGAGTTCTTC.

This clone appeared once. The V gene is TRBV9, the J gene TRBJ2-3; D unclear. With 4 bases removed from V and 2 bases from J, the gap between germline ends came to 11 bases. Per the germline V gene, CDR1 is SGDLS and CDR2 is YYNGEE. There are 14 residues in the CDR3. This CDR3 reads CASSQTPSTDTQYF. CDR3 DNA: TGTGCCAGCAGCCAAACCCCTTCCACAGATACGCAGTATTTT.

V and J are TRBV19 and TRBJ1-1; D remains unclear. This CDR3 contains 8 residues. The V gene's germline CDR1 is LNHDA and CDR2 SQIVND (reference sequence). The chain's CDR3 is CASGRAFF. The DNA of the CDR3 is TGTGCTTCTGGAAGAGCTTTCTTT.

V gene TRBV5-1 combines with J gene TRBJ1-1; D is unresolved. CDR3 length: 15 amino acids. The V end lost 2 bases, the J end lost 1 base, and 12 bases lay between the germline ends. Germline assignment: CDR1 SGHRS and CDR2 YFSETQ. CDR3 region: CASSLLLAGNTEAFF. DNA of the CDR3: TGCGCCAGCAGCTTACTCCTGGCGGGGAACACTGAAGCTTTCTTT.

The chain joins TRBV27 to TRBJ1-1; D is undetermined. The CDR3 runs 15 residues. Germline V gene lookup returns CDR1 MNHEY and CDR2 SMNVEV (reference sequence). Trimming shortened V by 0 bases and J by 4 bases, and 12 bases separated the two germline ends. For the CDR3, the DNA is TGTGCCAGCAGTTTATCGGGCCGGGGAGGCACTGAAGCTTTCTTT. It translates to CASSLSGRGGTEAFF.

J is TRBJ2-1 and V is TRBV20-1; TRBD2 aligns across 11 bases. The germline gives CDR1 DFQATT, CDR2 SNEGSKA (reference sequence). The CDR3 covers 17 residues. Unmatched junction bases numbered 8, after V lost 3 bases and J lost 1 base. The CDR3 sequence: CSASVSSGRMSYNEQFF. The CDR3 region has the DNA TGCAGTGCTAGTGTCTCTAGCGGGAGGATGTCCTACAATGAGCAGTTCTTC.

The chain recombines TRBV3-1 (or the pseudogene TRBV3-2) with TRBJ1-1, with 11 bases that match TRBD1. The J segment lost 3 bases and the V segment lost 1 base, leaving 7 bases of the junction unmatched. This CDR3 has 17 residues. Germline V gene data show CDR1 as LGHDT and CDR2 as YNNKEL (reference sequence). The CDR3 bases are TGTGCCAGCAGCCAAGGCGGGACAGGGGGTTGGGACACTGAAGCTTTCTTT. Its protein is CASSQGGTGGWDTEAFF.

This clone was seen only a few times. This chain connects TRBV28 to TRBJ2-7; D may be TRBD2 (5 bases). The CDR3 extends over 13 amino acids. Trimming stripped 5 bases from V and 3 bases from J, with 11 bases between. The germline V gene encodes CDR1 MDHEN and CDR2 SYDVKM. The CDR3 loop is CASSPGYDYEQYF. The CDR3 DNA sequence: TGTGCCAGCAGTCCGGGGTATGACTACGAGCAGTACTTC.

This rearrangement joins TRBV12-3 or TRBV12-4 to TRBJ1-2; D possibly corresponds to TRBD1 (5 bases). The CDR3 runs to 12 residues. Trimming left V 4 bases short and J 4 bases short, with 7 bases between. CDR3 DNA sequence: TGTGCCAGCAGTTCGACAGTCTATGGCTACACCTTC. Its protein product is CASSSTVYGYTF.

The chain joins TRBV5-8 to TRBJ1-2; D perhaps matches TRBD1 (5 bases). V lost 0 bases and J 5 bases, leaving 11 bases between the germline ends. From germline, CDR1 is SGHTS and CDR2 YDEGEE. The CDR3 spans 14 residues. The CDR3 loop reads CASSLGHAGYGYTF. The CDR3, as DNA: TGTGCCAGCAGCTTGGGACACGCAGGGTATGGCTACACCTTC.

The rearrangement joins TRBV6-5 to TRBJ2-7; D is unclear. V gave up 11 bases and J gave up 4 bases, with 15 bases separating them. The CDR3 is 12 amino acids. The germline V gene encodes CDR1 MNHEY and CDR2 SVGAGI. The CDR3 sequence: CAAGFHGYEQYF. The CDR3 nucleotides are TGTGCCGCCGGGTTTCACGGGTACGAGCAGTACTTC.

J is TRBJ1-6 and V is TRBV6-5; possibly TRBD1 for D (5 bases). CDR1 and CDR2 from the germline V gene are MNHEY and SVGAGI. V was pared by 1 base and J by 5 bases, with 12 bases between. This CDR3 spans 16 amino acids. The CDR3 sequence: CASSYLRPTDNSPLHF. CDR3 coding DNA: TGTGCCAGCAGTTACTTGCGGCCGACAGATAATTCACCCCTCCACTTT.

V usage is TRBV29-1 and J usage is TRBJ2-3; TRBD2 agrees at 9 bases. The CDR3 is made up of 15 amino acids. Germline lookup yields CDR1 SQVTM and CDR2 ANQGSEA. V shed 6 bases and J 3 bases; nucleotides not matched to a gene: 10. The CDR3 protein is CSVWTGTSSTDTQYF. As DNA, the CDR3 is TGCAGCGTCTGGACCGGGACTAGCTCGACAGATACGCAGTATTTT.

The chain combines TRBV2 with TRBJ1-2, with D hard to call. The V gene's germline CDR1 is SNHLY and CDR2 FYNNEI. The CDR3 totals 14 residues. V was trimmed by 7 bases and J by 7 bases, leaving 19 bases between them. In DNA, the CDR3 is TGTGCCAGCATCAATGTGGCCCGGGTGGGTGGCTACACCTTC. It is translated as CASINVARVGGYTF.

This chain uses TRBV7-2 with TRBJ2-7; 9 positions match TRBD2. CDR3 length equals 16 residues. Germline-derived CDR1 and CDR2 are SGHTA and FQGNSA. J lost 3 bases, V lost 1 base, and 7 bases had no gene match. CDR3 region: CASSLVPSGVLYEQYF. The DNA of the CDR3 is TGTGCCAGCAGCTTAGTTCCTAGCGGGGTCCTCTACGAGCAGTACTTC.

This chain uses TRBV19 with TRBJ1-2, with TRBD1 as a possible D gene (6 bases). The CDR3 totals 13 residues. V lost 8 bases, J lost 2 bases, and 12 bases lay in between. Germline V lookup: CDR1 LNHDA, CDR2 SQIVND (reference sequence). The CDR3 DNA sequence: TGTGCCAGTTCAAGGGACACCAACTATGGCTACACCTTC. Translation: CASSRDTNYGYTF.

This sequence joins TRBV2 and TRBJ2-7; no reliable D call. V lost 5 bases and J 2 bases, leaving 10 bases between the germline ends. CDR1 and CDR2 (germline): SNHLY, FYNNEI. The CDR3 loop spans 13 amino acids. CDR3: CASSLVQPYEQYF. CDR3 DNA sequence: TGTGCCAGCAGTTTGGTCCAGCCCTACGAGCAGTACTTC.

This clone was counted a single time. The CDR3 DNA sequence: TGTGCCTGGACCAGGGGAGGGTGGGGGAGAGAGCAGTACTTC. It encodes CAWTRGGWGREQYF. The rearrangement links TRBV30 to TRBJ2-7, with a weak D call TRBD2 (7 bases). Per germline, CDR1 GTSNPN and CDR2 SVGIG (reference sequence). Trimming removed 4 bases from V and 7 bases from J, with 20 bases in between. There are 14 residues in the CDR3.

As concerns this clone: At the DNA level, this CDR3 is encoded by other sequences in the same sample as well. CDR3 sequence: CASTPGTGFNYGYTF. In DNA, the CDR3 is TGTGCCAGCACCCCGGGGACAGGCTTTAACTATGGCTACACCTTC. J is TRBJ1-2 and V is TRBV27; TRBD1 agrees at 8 bases. CDR1 and CDR2 from the germline V gene are MNHEY and SMNVEV (reference sequence). V lost 7 bases, J lost 1 base, and 8 bases stayed unmatched. This CDR3 is built from 15 residues.

Here the CDR3 reads CASSARAAPPYEAQHF. Written as DNA, the CDR3 is TGTGCCAGCAGCGCCCGTGCTGCCCCCCCCTATGAAGCCCAGCATTTT. J is TRBJ1-5 and V is TRBV7-8, with D unclear. V was shortened by 5 bases and J by 11 bases, with 25 bases between the two germline ends. This CDR3 is 16 amino acids long. Germline V gene data show CDR1 as SGHVS and CDR2 as FQNEAQ.

The genes are TRBV5-6 and TRBJ2-7; D may match TRBD1 or TRBD2 (5 bases each). Germline CDR1 is SGHDT and CDR2 is YYEEEE. This CDR3 has 14 amino acids. Trimming stripped 4 bases from V and 7 bases from J, with 18 bases between. The CDR3 DNA is TGTGCCAGCAGCCCAGGGACGGGGCTTCGGGAGCAGTACTTC. Its protein product is CASSPGTGLREQYF.

The V gene is TRBV9, the J gene TRBJ2-5; D call uncertain. Germline loops: CDR1 SGDLS, CDR2 YYNGEE. The CDR3 has 14 amino acids. The V and J ends lost 0 bases and 2 bases respectively, with 8 bases between them. The CDR3 nucleotides are TGTGCCAGCAGCGTAGGAACAGTTCAAGAGACCCAGTACTTC. It codes for CASSVGTVQETQYF.